This is a list of T cell receptor beta chains from one sample in a study of blood T cell repertoires in COVID-19. TCRdb's table, derived via immunoSEQ multiplex PCR, lists solely in-frame clones and lacks some. Among 200,000 to 300,000 clones listed, approximately 85% were seen once. The sample consisted of PBMCs or T cells enriched from blood (not recorded which). The receptors come from a woman between 45 and 65 years old with acute COVID-19. The CDR3 runs from the conserved cysteine through the conserved F or W. Each record gives: J gene, V gene, clone size, D gene, CDR3 protein, CDR3 DNA. D genes are given only for firm matches. A row's size may be missing; if present it is once, few, many or a size class.

>TRBJ1-2|TRBV12-3/TRBV12-4|-|-
CASSPGGYGYTF
TGTGCCAGCAGTCCGGGGGGATATGGCTACACCTTC
>TRBJ1-6|TRBV2|-|TRBD1
CASLLDRSSYNSPLHF
TGTGCCAGCCTATTGGACAGGAGCTCCTATAATTCACCCCTCCACTTT
>TRBJ2-7|TRBV7-2|-|TRBD1
CASSLEGTGYAWQYF
TGTGCCAGCAGCTTAGAAGGGACAGGGTACGCTTGGCAGTACTTC
>TRBJ1-3|TRBV4-2|-|TRBD1
CASSQMAGGPGNTIYF
TGTGCCAGCAGCCAAATGGCAGGGGGCCCTGGAAACACCATATATTTT
>TRBJ1-5|TRBV6-5|few|TRBD1
CASSFDRVSNQPQHF
TGTGCCAGCAGTTTTGACAGGGTAAGCAATCAGCCCCAGCATTTT
>TRBJ1-2|TRBV7-9|-|TRBD1
CASSLETGRDYGYTF
TGTGCCAGCAGCTTAGAGACAGGGAGAGACTATGGCTACACCTTC
>TRBJ2-1|TRBV7-2|-|-
CASSLGPYRSSYNEQFF
TGTGCCAGCAGCTTAGGCCCATACAGGAGCTCCTACAATGAGCAGTTCTTC
>TRBJ1-1|TRBV10-3|-|TRBD1
CAISPRGQGNTEAFF
TGTGCCATCAGTCCCCGGGGACAGGGCAACACTGAAGCTTTCTTT
>TRBJ2-3|TRBV7-8|-|-
CASSLRGITDTQYF
TGTGCCAGCAGCTTACGGGGTATCACAGATACGCAGTATTTT
>TRBJ1-5|TRBV19|few|TRBD1
CASTMTGGINQPQHF
TGTGCCAGTACTATGACAGGGGGAATTAATCAGCCCCAGCATTTT
>TRBJ1-3|TRBV4-3|many|TRBD1
CASSLNRGHTIYF
TGCGCCAGCAGCCTGAACAGGGGTCACACCATATATTTT
>TRBJ2-7|TRBV7-8|-|TRBD2
CASSRGGTRTYEQYF
TGTGCCAGCAGCCGCGGGGGAACACGGACCTACGAGCAGTACTTC
>TRBJ2-1|TRBV5-5|-|TRBD2
CASSLGLAGGLMYNEQFF
TGTGCCAGCAGCTTGGGACTAGCGGGGGGCCTGATGTACAATGAGCAGTTCTTC
>TRBJ2-3|TRBV5-1|few|TRBD1
CASSPTFRGQHTQYF
TGCGCCAGCAGCCCAACCTTCAGGGGGCAACATACGCAGTATTTT
>TRBJ2-2|TRBV7-9|-|TRBD2
CASSPGYAGGTNTGELFF
TGTGCCAGCAGCCCAGGCTACGCGGGGGGGACGAACACCGGGGAGCTGTTTTTT
>TRBJ2-4|TRBV7-9|once|TRBD1
CASSATGGNIQYF
TGTGCCAGCAGCGCAACAGGGGGGAACATTCAGTACTTC
>TRBJ2-7|TRBV6-2/TRBV6-3|-|-
CASRPLQGQGSYEQYF
TGTGCCAGCAGACCTCTCCAGGGGCAGGGTTCCTACGAGCAGTACTTC
>TRBJ1-2|TRBV7-9|-|-
CASSPNRGYGYTF
TGTGCCAGCAGCCCTAACCGGGGCTATGGCTACACCTTC
>TRBJ2-1|TRBV14|-|TRBD1
CASSQATGAGEQFF
TGTGCCAGCAGCCAAGCCACAGGGGCGGGTGAGCAGTTCTTC
>TRBJ1-2|TRBV6-5|-|-
CASRKSEVDGYTF
TGTGCCAGCAGAAAGAGCGAGGTCGATGGCTACACCTTC
>TRBJ1-1|TRBV7-9|-|TRBD1
CASSPTGVLPEAFF
TGTGCCAGCAGCCCGACAGGGGTATTACCTGAAGCTTTCTTT
>TRBJ2-1|TRBV10-3|-|-
CAISDARSRVDNEQFF
TGTGCCATCAGTGATGCCAGAAGCAGGGTCGACAATGAGCAGTTCTTC
>TRBJ2-1|TRBV7-8|-|TRBD2
CASSFGGGGGAPNEQFF
TGTGCCAGCAGCTTTGGAGGGGGCGGGGGGGCCCCCAATGAGCAGTTCTTC
>TRBJ1-2|TRBV13|-|TRBD1
CASSQVGQGRWGYTF
TGTGCCAGCAGCCAAGTCGGACAGGGAAGGTGGGGCTACACCTTC
>TRBJ2-7|TRBV5-1|-|TRBD1
CASSYGTGSLEQYF
TGCGCCAGCAGCTACGGGACAGGGAGTCTCGAGCAGTACTTC
>TRBJ1-1|TRBV27|-|-
CASRSWSAEAFF
TGTGCCAGCAGATCATGGTCGGCTGAAGCTTTCTTT
>TRBJ2-5|TRBV19|-|-
CASSNERQGTQYF
TGTGCCAGTAGCAATGAGCGTCAAGGGACCCAGTACTTC
>TRBJ1-4|TRBV5-5|-|-
CASSLVATATNEKLFF
TGTGCCAGCAGCTTGGTGGCGACAGCAACTAATGAAAAACTGTTTTTT
>TRBJ1-4|TRBV19|-|TRBD1
CASSPDRGREKLFF
TGTGCCAGTAGTCCGGACAGGGGGCGGGAAAAACTGTTTTTT
>TRBJ2-3|TRBV7-2|-|TRBD1
CASSVSQGIGEDTQYF
TGTGCCAGCAGCGTTTCACAGGGGATTGGGGAAGATACGCAGTATTTT
>TRBJ1-4|TRBV2|few|TRBD1
CASSFDRDEKLFF
TGTGCCAGCAGTTTCGACAGGGATGAAAAACTGTTTTTT
>TRBJ2-7|TRBV6-5|-|-
CASMPRESYEQYF
TGTGCCAGCATGCCCAGGGAAAGCTACGAGCAGTACTTC
>TRBJ1-6|TRBV7-6|-|-
CASSWDSLNSPLHF
TGTGCCAGCAGCTGGGACTCCCTCAATTCACCCCTCCACTTT
>TRBJ2-7|TRBV7-2|once|-
CASSSAGRMSYEQYF
TGTGCCAGCAGCTCCGCCGGGAGAATGTCCTACGAGCAGTACTTC
>TRBJ1-1|TRBV5-4|-|-
CASSLDGGTEAFF
TGTGCCAGCAGCTTGGACGGGGGCACTGAAGCTTTCTTT
>TRBJ2-5|TRBV7-9|-|TRBD2
CASIRLAGGETQYF
TGTGCCAGCATCCGACTAGCGGGGGGTGAGACCCAGTACTTC
>TRBJ1-1|TRBV3-1/TRBV3-2|-|-
CASSQRPDTEAFF
TGTGCCAGCAGCCAGCGTCCCGACACTGAAGCTTTCTTT
>TRBJ2-5|TRBV7-2|once|-
CASSLGGDFQETQYF
TGTGCCAGCAGCTTAGGGGGGGACTTCCAAGAGACCCAGTACTTC
>TRBJ2-5|TRBV3-1/TRBV3-2|-|-
CASSPRGKAGGETQYF
TGTGCCAGCAGCCCCCGGGGGAAAGCGGGCGGAGAGACCCAGTACTTC